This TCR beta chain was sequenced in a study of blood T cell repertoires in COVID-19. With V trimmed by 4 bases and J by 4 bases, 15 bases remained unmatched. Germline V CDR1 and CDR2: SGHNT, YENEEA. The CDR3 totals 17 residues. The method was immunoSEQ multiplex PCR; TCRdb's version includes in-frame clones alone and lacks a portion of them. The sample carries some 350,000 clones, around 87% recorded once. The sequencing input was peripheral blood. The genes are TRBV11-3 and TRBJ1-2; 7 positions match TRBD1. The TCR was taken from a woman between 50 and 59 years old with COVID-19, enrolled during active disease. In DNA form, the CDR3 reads TGTGCCAGCAGCTCCCAGAGTTTTGACAGGGAGTCCTATGGCTACACCTTC. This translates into CASSSQSFDRESYGYTF.